The TCR beta chain under discussion was sequenced for a study of CD8+ T cells in alopecia areata. Investigators sorted PBMCs to obtain both CD4+ and CD8+ T cells. RNA, once extracted, was reverse transcribed into cDNA for use as the sequencing template. The assay was immunoSEQ multiplex PCR, and TCRdb's table has in-frame clones only and misses some. The sample yields about 180,000 clones, over 55% seen once. Trimming stripped 2 bases from V and 2 bases from J, with 6 bases between. From germline, CDR1 is SQVTM and CDR2 ANQGSEA. The CDR3 is 12 amino acids. Study results and limitations: Across lesional scalp, and particularly alopecia totalis/universalis, clonality surpassed that of normal scalp. Normal skin contains resident alphabeta T cells, and these are also sequenced in scalp samples.

For this clone: Antigen unknown.

The clonotype comes from a human donor with alopecia areata. The J gene is TRBJ1-1, the V gene TRBV29-1; unclear D gene. The sample here was CD4+ T cells sorted from blood, taken at week 0. The CDR3 region has the DNA TGCAGCGTTGAACAGTCTAACACTGAAGCTTTCTTT. Translating gives CSVEQSNTEAFF.